Sequencing of this T cell receptor beta chain was carried out in a study of cytomegalovirus exposure and HLA in healthy donors. Vbeta (60) and Jbeta (13) primers were used in the PCR. Libraries were prepared by immunoSEQ multiplex PCR; TCRdb keeps only in-frame clonotypes and omits some of them. This table has over 150,000 clones, approximately 80% appearing once. This CDR3 has 14 amino acids. The V gene's germline CDR1 is SGHDT and CDR2 YYEEEE. V dropped 2 bases and J dropped 6; count of bases not matched to a gene: 3. Sequenced sample: PBMCs. This sequence joins TRBV5-6 and TRBJ2-1; 9 positions agree with TRBD1. The clonotype originates from a man aged 25-40 years in good health and CMV-seropositive. Here the CDR3 reads CASSLVTGGNEQFF. In nucleotides, the CDR3 is TGTGCCAGCAGCTTAGTGACAGGGGGCAATGAGCAGTTCTTC. The variable domain in full, completed from reference TRBV5-6 and TRBJ2-1, reads DAGVTQSPTHLIKTRGQQVTLRCSPKSGHDTVSWYQQALGQGPQFIFQYYEEEERQRGNFPDRFSGHQFPNYSSELNVNALLLGDSALYLCASSLVTGGNEQFFGPGTRLTVL.